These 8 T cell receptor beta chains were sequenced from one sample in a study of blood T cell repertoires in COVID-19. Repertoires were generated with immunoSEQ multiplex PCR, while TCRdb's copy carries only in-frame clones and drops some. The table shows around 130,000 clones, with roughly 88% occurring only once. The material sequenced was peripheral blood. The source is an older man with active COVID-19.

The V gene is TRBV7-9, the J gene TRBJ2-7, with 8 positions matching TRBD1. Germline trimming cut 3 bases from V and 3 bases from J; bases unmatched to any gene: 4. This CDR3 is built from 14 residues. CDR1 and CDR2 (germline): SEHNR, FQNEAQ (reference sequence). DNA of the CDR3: TGTGCCAGCAGCTTTACACAGGGGGACTACGAGCAGTACTTC. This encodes CASSFTQGDYEQYF.

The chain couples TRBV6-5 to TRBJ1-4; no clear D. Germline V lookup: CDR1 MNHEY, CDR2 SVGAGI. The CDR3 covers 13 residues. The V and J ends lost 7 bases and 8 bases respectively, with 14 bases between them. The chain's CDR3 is CASTLVDGEKLFF. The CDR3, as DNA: TGTGCCAGCACTTTGGTAGACGGGGAAAAACTGTTTTTT.

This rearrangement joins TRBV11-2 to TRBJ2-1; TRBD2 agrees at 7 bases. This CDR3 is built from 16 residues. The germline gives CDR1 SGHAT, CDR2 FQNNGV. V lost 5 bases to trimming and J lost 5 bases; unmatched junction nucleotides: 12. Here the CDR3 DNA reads TGTGCCAGCAGCCCAGGACTAGTTGGCTTTGACAATGAGCAGTTCTTC. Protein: CASSPGLVGFDNEQFF.

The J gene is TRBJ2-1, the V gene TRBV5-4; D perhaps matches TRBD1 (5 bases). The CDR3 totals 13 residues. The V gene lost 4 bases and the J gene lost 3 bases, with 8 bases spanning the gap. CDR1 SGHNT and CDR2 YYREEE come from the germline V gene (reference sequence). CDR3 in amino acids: CASSVGDYNEQFF. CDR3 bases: TGTGCCAGCAGCGTAGGGGACTACAATGAGCAGTTCTTC.

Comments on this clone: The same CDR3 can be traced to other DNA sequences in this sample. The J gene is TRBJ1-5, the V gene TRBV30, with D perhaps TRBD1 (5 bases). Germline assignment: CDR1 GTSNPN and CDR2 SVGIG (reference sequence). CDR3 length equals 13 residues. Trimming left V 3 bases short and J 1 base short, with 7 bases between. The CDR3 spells CAWSGGSNQPQHF. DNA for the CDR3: TGTGCCTGGAGCGGGGGGAGCAATCAGCCCCAGCATTTT.

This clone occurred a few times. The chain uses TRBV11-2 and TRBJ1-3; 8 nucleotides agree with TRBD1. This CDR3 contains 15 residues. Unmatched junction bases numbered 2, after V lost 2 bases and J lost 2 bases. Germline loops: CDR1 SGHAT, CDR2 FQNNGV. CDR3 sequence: CASSLSTGAGNTIYF. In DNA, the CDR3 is TGTGCCAGCAGCTTATCGACAGGGGCTGGAAACACCATATATTTT. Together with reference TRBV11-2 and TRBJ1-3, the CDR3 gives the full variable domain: EAGVAQSPRYKIIEKRQSVAFWCNPISGHATLYWYQQILGQGPKLLIQFQNNGVVDDSQLPKDRFSAERLKGVDSTLKIQPAKLEDSAVYLCASSLSTGAGNTIYFGEGSWLTVV.

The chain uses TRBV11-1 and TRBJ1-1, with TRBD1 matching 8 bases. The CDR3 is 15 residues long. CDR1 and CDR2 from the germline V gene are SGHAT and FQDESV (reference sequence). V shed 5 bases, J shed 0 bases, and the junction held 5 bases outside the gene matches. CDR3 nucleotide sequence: TGTGCCAGCAGCCCCCAGGGGGCACTGAACACTGAAGCTTTCTTT. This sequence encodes CASSPQGALNTEAFF. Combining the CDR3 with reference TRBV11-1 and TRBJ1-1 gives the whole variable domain EAEVAQSPRYKITEKSQAVAFWCDPISGHATLYWYRQILGQGPELLVQFQDESVVDDSQLPKDRFSAERLKGVDSTLKIQPAELGDSAMYLCASSPQGALNTEAFFGQGTRLTVV.

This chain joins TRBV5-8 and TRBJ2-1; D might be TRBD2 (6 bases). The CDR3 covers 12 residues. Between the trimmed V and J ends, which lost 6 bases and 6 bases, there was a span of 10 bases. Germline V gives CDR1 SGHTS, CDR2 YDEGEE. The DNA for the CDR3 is TGTGCCAGCACCTGGGGACTCAATGAGCAGTTCTTC. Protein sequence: CASTWGLNEQFF. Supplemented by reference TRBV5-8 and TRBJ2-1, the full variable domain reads EAGVTQSPTHLIKTRGQQATLRCSPISGHTSVYWYQQALGLGLQFLLWYDEGEERNRGNFPPRFSGRQFPNYSSELNVNALELEDSALYLCASTWGLNEQFFGPGTRLTVL.